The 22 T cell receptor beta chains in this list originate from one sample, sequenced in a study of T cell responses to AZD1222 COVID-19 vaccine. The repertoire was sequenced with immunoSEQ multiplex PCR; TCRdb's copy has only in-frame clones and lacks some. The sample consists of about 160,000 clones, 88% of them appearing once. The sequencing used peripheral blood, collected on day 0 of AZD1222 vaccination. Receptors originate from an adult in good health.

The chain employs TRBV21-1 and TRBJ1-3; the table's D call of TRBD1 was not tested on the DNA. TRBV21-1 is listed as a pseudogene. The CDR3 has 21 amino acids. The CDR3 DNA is TGTGCCAGCAGCAAAGCGCGCCCGACAGGGCCCTTCTCCTCCTCTGGAAACACCATATATTTT. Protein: CASSKARPTGPFSSSGNTIYF.

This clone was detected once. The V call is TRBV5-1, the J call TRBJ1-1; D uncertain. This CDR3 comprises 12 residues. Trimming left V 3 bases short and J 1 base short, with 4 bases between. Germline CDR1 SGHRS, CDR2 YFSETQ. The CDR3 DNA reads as TGCGCCAGCAGCTCAGGGAACACTGAAGCTTTCTTT. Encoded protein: CASSSGNTEAFF.

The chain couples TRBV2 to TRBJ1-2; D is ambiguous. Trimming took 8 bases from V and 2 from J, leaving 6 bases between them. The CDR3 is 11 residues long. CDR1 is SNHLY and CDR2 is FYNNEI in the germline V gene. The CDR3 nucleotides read TGTGCCAGCTACATGAACTATGGCTACACCTTC. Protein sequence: CASYMNYGYTF. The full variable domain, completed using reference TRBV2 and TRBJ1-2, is EPEVTQTPSHQVTQMGQEVILRCVPISNHLYFYWYRQILGQKVEFLVSFYNNEISEKSEIFDDQFSVERPDGSNFTLKIRSTKLEDSAMYFCASYMNYGYTFGSGTRLTVV.

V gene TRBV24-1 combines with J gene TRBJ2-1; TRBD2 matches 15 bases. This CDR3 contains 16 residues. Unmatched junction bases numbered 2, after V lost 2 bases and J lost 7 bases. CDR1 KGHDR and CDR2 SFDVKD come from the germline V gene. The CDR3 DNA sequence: TGTGCCACCAGTGATTCCGGGACTAGCGGGAGGAATGAGCAGTTCTTC. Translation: CATSDSGTSGRNEQFF.

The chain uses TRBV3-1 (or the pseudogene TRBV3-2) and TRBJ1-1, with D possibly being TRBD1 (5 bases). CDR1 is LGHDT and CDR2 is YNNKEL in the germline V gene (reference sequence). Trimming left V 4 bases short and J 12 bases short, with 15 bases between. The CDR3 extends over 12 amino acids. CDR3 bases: TGTGCCAGCAGCCTGGGACGCCGGGGGACTTTCTTT. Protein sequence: CASSLGRRGTFF.

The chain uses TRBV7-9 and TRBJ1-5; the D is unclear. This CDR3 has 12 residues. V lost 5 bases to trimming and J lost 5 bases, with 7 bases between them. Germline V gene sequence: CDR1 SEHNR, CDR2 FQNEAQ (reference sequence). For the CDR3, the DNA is TGTGCCAGCAGCCCGATCGATCAGCCCCAGCATTTT. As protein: CASSPIDQPQHF.

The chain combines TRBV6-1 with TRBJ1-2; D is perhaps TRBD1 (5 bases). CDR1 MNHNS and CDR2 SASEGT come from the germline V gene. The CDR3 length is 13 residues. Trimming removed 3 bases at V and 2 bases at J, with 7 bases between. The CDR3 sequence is CASSDRANYGYTF. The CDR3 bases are TGTGCCAGCAGTGACAGGGCCAACTATGGCTACACCTTC.

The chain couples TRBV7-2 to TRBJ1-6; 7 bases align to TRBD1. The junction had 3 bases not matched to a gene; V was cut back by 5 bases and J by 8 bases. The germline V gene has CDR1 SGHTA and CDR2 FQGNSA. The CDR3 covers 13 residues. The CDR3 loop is CASSDDRDSPLHF. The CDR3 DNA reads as TGTGCCAGCAGCGATGACAGGGATTCACCCCTCCACTTT.

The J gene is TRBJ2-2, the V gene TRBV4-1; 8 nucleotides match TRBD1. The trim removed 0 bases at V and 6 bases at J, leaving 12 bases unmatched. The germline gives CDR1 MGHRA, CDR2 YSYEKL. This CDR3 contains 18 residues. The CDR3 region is CASSQEWPDRGNAGELFF. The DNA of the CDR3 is TGCGCCAGCAGCCAAGAATGGCCAGACAGGGGAAATGCCGGGGAGCTGTTTTTT.

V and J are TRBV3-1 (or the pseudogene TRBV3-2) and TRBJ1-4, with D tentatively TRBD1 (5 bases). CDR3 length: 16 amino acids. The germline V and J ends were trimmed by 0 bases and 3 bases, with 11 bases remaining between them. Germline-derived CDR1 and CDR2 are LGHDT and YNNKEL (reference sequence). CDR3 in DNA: TGTGCCAGCAGCCAAGATTTGGGGACGGCTAATGAAAAACTGTTTTTT. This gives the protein CASSQDLGTANEKLFF.

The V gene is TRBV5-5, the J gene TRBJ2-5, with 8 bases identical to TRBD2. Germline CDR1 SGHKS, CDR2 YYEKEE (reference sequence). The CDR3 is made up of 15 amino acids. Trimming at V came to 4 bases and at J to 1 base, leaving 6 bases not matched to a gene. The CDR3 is CASSERGLRQETQYF. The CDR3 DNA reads TGTGCCAGCAGCGAGCGGGGGTTACGCCAAGAGACCCAGTACTTC.

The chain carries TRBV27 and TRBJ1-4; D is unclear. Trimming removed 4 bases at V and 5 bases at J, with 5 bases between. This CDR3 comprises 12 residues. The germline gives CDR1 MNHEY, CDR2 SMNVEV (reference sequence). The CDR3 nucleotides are TGTGCCAGCAGTTCGGTGAATGAAAAACTGTTTTTT. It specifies CASSSVNEKLFF.

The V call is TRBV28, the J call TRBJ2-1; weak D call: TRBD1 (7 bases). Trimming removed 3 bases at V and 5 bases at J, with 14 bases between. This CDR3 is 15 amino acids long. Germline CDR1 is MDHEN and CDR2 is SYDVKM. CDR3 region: CASSFGGGTDNEQFF. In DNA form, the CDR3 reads TGTGCCAGCAGTTTTGGTGGCGGGACAGACAATGAGCAGTTCTTC.

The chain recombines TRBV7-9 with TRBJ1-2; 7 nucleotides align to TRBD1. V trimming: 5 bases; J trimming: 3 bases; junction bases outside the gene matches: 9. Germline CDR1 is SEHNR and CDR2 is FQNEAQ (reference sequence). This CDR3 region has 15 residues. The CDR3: CASSTGEGTYYGYTF. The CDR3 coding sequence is TGTGCCAGCAGCACAGGGGAAGGGACGTACTATGGCTACACCTTC.

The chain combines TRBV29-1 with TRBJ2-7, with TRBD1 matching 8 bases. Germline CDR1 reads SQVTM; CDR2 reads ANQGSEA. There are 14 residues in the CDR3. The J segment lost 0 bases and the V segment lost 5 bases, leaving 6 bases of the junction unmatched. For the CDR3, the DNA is TGCAGCGTTCTGGACAGGGCTAGCTCCTACGAGCAGTACTTC. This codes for CSVLDRASSYEQYF.

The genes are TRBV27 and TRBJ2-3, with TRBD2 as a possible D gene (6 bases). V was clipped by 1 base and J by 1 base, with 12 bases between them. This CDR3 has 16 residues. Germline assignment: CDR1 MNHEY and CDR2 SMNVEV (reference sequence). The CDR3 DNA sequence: TGTGCCAGCAGTTTATATGGGTGGGGGGGCACAGATACGCAGTATTTT. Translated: CASSLYGWGGTDTQYF.

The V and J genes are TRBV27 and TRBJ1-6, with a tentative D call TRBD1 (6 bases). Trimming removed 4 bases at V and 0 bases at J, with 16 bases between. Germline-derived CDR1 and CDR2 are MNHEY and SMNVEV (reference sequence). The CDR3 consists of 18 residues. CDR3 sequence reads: CASSSLGGASSYNSPLHF. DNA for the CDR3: TGTGCCAGCAGTTCCTTGGGGGGGGCGAGCTCCTATAATTCACCCCTCCACTTT.

CDR3 sequence reads: CASSAPTGTRNNSPLHF. The CDR3 region has the DNA TGTGCCAGCAGCGCGCCAACCGGGACACGGAATAATTCACCCCTCCACTTT. The rearrangement joins TRBV7-9 to TRBJ1-6; D might be TRBD1 (6 bases). This CDR3 is 17 amino acids long. Germline V gene data show CDR1 as SEHNR and CDR2 as FQNEAQ (reference sequence). V was clipped by 5 bases and J by 5 bases, with 19 bases between them. The entire variable domain, with the rest obtained from reference TRBV7-9 and TRBJ1-6, is as follows: DTGVSQNPRHKITKRGQNVTFRCDPISEHNRLYWYRQTLGQGPEFLTYFQNEAQLEKSRLLSDRFSAERPKGSFSTLEIQRTEQGDSAMYLCASSAPTGTRNNSPLHFGNGTRLTVT.

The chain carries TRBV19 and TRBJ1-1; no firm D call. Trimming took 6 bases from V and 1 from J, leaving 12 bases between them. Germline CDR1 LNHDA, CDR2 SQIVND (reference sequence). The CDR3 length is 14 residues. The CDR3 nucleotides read TGTGCCAGTAGCCAAGAAGATGCGAACACTGAAGCTTTCTTT. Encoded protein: CASSQEDANTEAFF.

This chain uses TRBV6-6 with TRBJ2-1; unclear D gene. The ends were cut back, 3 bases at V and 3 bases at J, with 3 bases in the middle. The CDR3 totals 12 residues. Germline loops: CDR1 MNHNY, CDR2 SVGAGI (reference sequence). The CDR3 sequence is CASSYYYNEQFF. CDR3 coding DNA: TGTGCCAGCAGTTATTACTACAATGAGCAGTTCTTC.

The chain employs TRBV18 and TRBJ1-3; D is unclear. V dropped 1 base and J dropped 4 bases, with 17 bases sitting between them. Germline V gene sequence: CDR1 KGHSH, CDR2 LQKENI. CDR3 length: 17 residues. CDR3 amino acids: CASSPRRALGSGNTIYF. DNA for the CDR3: TGTGCCAGCTCACCACGAAGGGCCCTGGGATCCGGAAACACCATATATTTT. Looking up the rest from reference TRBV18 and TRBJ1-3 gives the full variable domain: NAGVMQNPRHLVRRRGQEARLRCSPMKGHSHVYWYRQLPEEGLKFMVYLQKENIIDESGMPKERFSAEFPKEGPSILRIQQVVRGDSAAYFCASSPRRALGSGNTIYFGEGSWLTVV.

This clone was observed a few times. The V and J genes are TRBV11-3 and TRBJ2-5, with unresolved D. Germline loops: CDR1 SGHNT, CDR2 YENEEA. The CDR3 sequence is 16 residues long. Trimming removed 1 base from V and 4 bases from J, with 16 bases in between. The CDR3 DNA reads TGTGCCAGCAGCTTAGGTCTCGAATTATCCCGAGAGACCCAGTACTTC. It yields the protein CASSLGLELSRETQYF. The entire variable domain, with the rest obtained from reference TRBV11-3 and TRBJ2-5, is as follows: EAGVVQSPRYKIIEKKQPVAFWCNPISGHNTLYWYLQNLGQGPELLIRYENEEAVDDSQLPKDRFSAERLKGVDSTLKIQPAELGDSAVYLCASSLGLELSRETQYFGPGTRLLVL.